Following are 24 T cell receptor beta chains from one sample sequenced in a study of CXCR3-negative and CXCR3-positive naive CD8 T cells. UMI-labeled 5' RACE yielded the TRB cDNA libraries. TCRdb processed the 5' RACE reads again and assigns one entry to each CDR3 protein, with no DNA. The sample spans about 40,000 distinct CDR3 sequences; the ten largest clones claim 6.5% to 8.5%. The sample consisted of memory CD8+ T cells from blood. These receptor sequences come from a human donor in good health. Some clones in this sample may be carry-over from other donors' samples.

The chain couples TRBV4-3 to TRBJ1-1; TCRdb designates TRBD1, a call that cannot be tested without DNA. Germline CDR1 is LGHNA and CDR2 is YSLEER. The CDR3 loop spans 14 amino acids. CDR3 in amino acids: CASSHPGGDTEAFF.

The rearrangement uses TRBV29-1 and TRBJ2-7; TCRdb proposes TRBD2, but this gene call is untestable without DNA. The CDR3 totals 13 residues. Germline loops: CDR1 SQVTM, CDR2 ANQGSEA. The CDR3 is CSAGTSGSYEQYF.

The rearrangement joins TRBV7-6 to TRBJ2-1. The CDR3 is 14 residues long. The germline V gene encodes CDR1 SGHVS and CDR2 FNYEAQ. The CDR3 loop reads CASSLDPSHNEQFF.

The J gene is TRBJ2-1, the V gene TRBV4-3; TCRdb indicates TRBD1, and absent DNA this call remains unverified. The CDR3 extends over 13 amino acids. CDR1 is LGHNA, CDR2 YSLEER, per germline. This CDR3 reads CASSQGGSDEQFF.

The gene calls are TRBV6-2 or TRBV6-3 and TRBJ2-1; the TCRdb call, TRBD1, lacks DNA for checking. Germline assignment: CDR1 MNHEY and CDR2 SVGEGT. The CDR3 consists of 15 residues. The CDR3 loop is CASTPWGASGGEQFF.

The chain joins TRBV29-1 to TRBJ2-3; the TRBD1 assignment by TCRdb is unverifiable without DNA. The CDR3 loop spans 19 amino acids. Germline V gene lookup returns CDR1 SQVTM and CDR2 ANQGSEA. CDR3 sequence: CSVEGPVNHRGRRTDTQYF.

This chain joins TRBV29-1 and TRBJ1-2; with no DNA, the TCRdb D assignment of TRBD1 cannot be verified. The V gene's germline CDR1 is SQVTM and CDR2 ANQGSEA. CDR3 size: 14 residues. The CDR3 protein is CSVEDGVPREGYTF.

This rearrangement joins TRBV3-1 to TRBJ2-7; lacking DNA, the TRBD2 call made by TCRdb goes unchecked. The CDR3 consists of 15 residues. CDR1 and CDR2 (germline): LGHDT, YNNKEL (reference sequence). CDR3 protein: CASSQGGNPSYEQYF.

The chain has TRBV28 and TRBJ2-7; checking the TCRdb D call of TRBD1 is not possible without DNA. Germline CDR1 reads MDHEN; CDR2 reads SYDVKM. The CDR3 loop spans 15 amino acids. The CDR3 spells CASRSPGGGPYEQYF.

V gene TRBV28 combines with J gene TRBJ1-1; TCRdb designates TRBD1, a call that cannot be tested without DNA. The CDR3 contains 17 residues. CDR1 MDHEN and CDR2 SYDVKM come from the germline V gene. The CDR3 protein is CASRSGRGRRMNTEAFF.

The gene calls are TRBV29-1 and TRBJ1-1; TCRdb reports TRBD1, a call that lacks DNA to check it against. The CDR3 covers 13 residues. Per germline, CDR1 SQVTM and CDR2 ANQGSEA. CDR3: CSGGQGVDTEAFF.

The chain is built from TRBV7-3 and TRBJ2-1; TCRdb proposes TRBD1, but this gene call is untestable without DNA. Per germline, CDR1 SGHTA and CDR2 FQGTGA. This CDR3 is built from 13 residues. Here the CDR3 reads CASSSIQGNEQFF.

This sequence joins TRBV7-6 and TRBJ1-2; lacking DNA, the TRBD1 call made by TCRdb goes unchecked. The CDR3 has 14 residues. Germline CDR1 reads SGHVS; CDR2 reads FNYEAQ. The CDR3 spells CASSLGQGAHGYTF.

The rearrangement joins TRBV6-4 to TRBJ2-3; as DNA is missing, the TRBD1 call by TCRdb cannot be tested. Germline CDR1 MRHNA, CDR2 SNTAGT. The length of the CDR3 is 15 residues. CDR3 sequence: CASSKSGTSGDTQYF.

The V call is TRBV7-7, the J call TRBJ2-5; TCRdb's D gene call, TRBD1, goes unchecked for lack of DNA. CDR3 size: 15 residues. Germline CDR1 SSHAT, CDR2 FNYEAQ (reference sequence). CDR3: CASSLDLDSFETQYF.

The J gene is TRBJ2-3, the V gene TRBV7-2; no DNA is available, so the TRBD2 call from TCRdb remains unchecked. The CDR3 has 17 residues. Germline CDR1 is SGHTA and CDR2 is FQGNSA. The CDR3 sequence is CASSFPTSGVSTDTQYF.

The chain links TRBV4-1 to TRBJ1-6; the D gene TCRdb calls, TRBD1, cannot be checked with no DNA. This CDR3 spans 16 amino acids. CDR1 MGHRA and CDR2 YSYEKL come from the germline V gene. The CDR3 is CASSQDFTGYNSPLHF.

J is TRBJ2-3 and V is TRBV20-1; TCRdb indicates TRBD2, and absent DNA this call remains unverified. Germline loops: CDR1 DFQATT, CDR2 SNEGSKA (reference sequence). CDR3 length: 19 amino acids. CDR3 residues: CSARVEGVVTGGPTDTQYF.

This chain joins TRBV2 and TRBJ2-2; TCRdb gives TRBD1 as the D gene, but with no DNA this cannot be confirmed. In germline, CDR1 is SNHLY, CDR2 FYNNEI. There are 16 residues in the CDR3. CDR3 sequence: CASHSFRDRNLGELFF.

The chain couples TRBV21-1 to TRBJ2-7; lacking DNA, the TRBD1 call made by TCRdb goes unchecked. TRBV21-1 has pseudogene status. This CDR3 has 21 amino acids. The CDR3 loop is CASSKGGAVPTVGCGQYEQYF.

The J gene is TRBJ2-1, the V gene TRBV3-1; no DNA is available, so the TRBD2 call from TCRdb remains unchecked. This CDR3 has 20 residues. Germline V CDR1 and CDR2: LGHDT, YNNKEL (reference sequence). CDR3 sequence reads: CASSRSLRTSGGSSYNEQFF.

The J gene is TRBJ2-3, the V gene TRBV3-1; TCRdb picks TRBD2, but there is no DNA to check that call. The CDR3 extends over 13 amino acids. Germline CDR1 is LGHDT and CDR2 is YNNKEL (reference sequence). The CDR3 loop reads CASSHWTARTQYF.

The rearrangement joins TRBV29-1 to TRBJ2-1; TCRdb gives TRBD2 as the D gene, but with no DNA this cannot be confirmed. Per germline, CDR1 SQVTM and CDR2 ANQGSEA. The CDR3 is 14 residues long. This CDR3 reads CSVNAGRVYNEQFF.

The J gene is TRBJ2-7, the V gene TRBV20-1. Looked up from germline, CDR1 is DFQATT and CDR2 is SNEGSKA (reference sequence). The CDR3 has 15 residues. Here the CDR3 reads CSARDPDGISYEQYF.